The 27 T cell receptor beta chains given below trace back to one sample, sequenced in a study of blood T cells in healthy people across ages. Together with a sample-barcoded 5' primer, a J-beta primer mix was included in a second PCR lasting roughly 6 to 12 cycles. TCRdb processed the 5' RACE reads anew with MiXCR; each CDR3 protein has one entry. The sample has about 760,000 distinct CDR3 sequences; 25% are singletons. This sample also belongs to another study, concerning T cells of mothers and their children.

Sequencing was performed on blood. The receptors here all came from a boy aged 10-17 years in good health.

The chain uses TRBV12-3 or TRBV12-4 and TRBJ2-3; D unresolved. The CDR3 runs 15 residues. Trimming removed 7 bases at V and 3 bases at J, with 17 bases between. In nucleotides, the CDR3 is TGTGCCAGCACCCACCGGGCCAGAGTAACAGATACGCAGTATTTT. It translates to CASTHRARVTDTQYF.

This chain joins TRBV29-1 and TRBJ1-1; perhaps TRBD1 as D (5 bases). Germline CDR1 is SQVTM and CDR2 is ANQGSEA. The V end was cut by 1 base, the J end by 6 bases, with 15 bases between. This CDR3 has 14 residues. CDR3 in amino acids: CSVEAAGGGPEAFF. The CDR3 nucleotides read TGCAGCGTTGAAGCCGCCGGGGGGGGACCTGAAGCTTTCTTT.

The chain has TRBV10-1 and TRBJ2-2; D remains unclear. CDR1 is WNHNN, CDR2 SYGVQD, per germline (reference sequence). Trimming took off 0 bases at V and 4 bases at J, with 6 bases between the two ends. The CDR3 is 14 amino acids. DNA for the CDR3: TGCGCCAGCAGTGAGTCGAAGGCCACCGGGGAGCTGTTTTTT. Its protein is CASSESKATGELFF.

This clonotype was seen a few times. This chain uses TRBV3-1 with TRBJ2-2; the D call may be TRBD1 or TRBD2 (5 bases each). The germline V gene has CDR1 LGHDT and CDR2 YNNKEL (reference sequence). This CDR3 contains 13 residues. V shed 2 bases and J shed 6 bases, with 7 bases lying between them. DNA for the CDR3: TGTGCCAGCAGCCAATGGGGGTCCGGGGAGCTGTTTTTT. It yields the protein CASSQWGSGELFF.

J is TRBJ2-7 and V is TRBV12-3 or TRBV12-4, with D uncertain. The CDR3 extends over 15 amino acids. Trimming shortened V by 6 bases and J by 0 bases, and 15 bases separated the two germline ends. As DNA, the CDR3 is TGTGCCAGCAGCCATTCTCTGGTTAACTCCTACGAGCAGTACTTC. Its protein is CASSHSLVNSYEQYF.

The chain uses TRBV7-3 and TRBJ2-7; 7 bases align to TRBD2. CDR1 is SGHTA, CDR2 FQGTGA, per germline. J was trimmed by 2 bases and V by 0 bases; bases with no gene match: 4. This CDR3 comprises 15 residues. The CDR3 DNA sequence: TGTGCCAGCAGCTTAACGTCTAGCGGACCCTACGAGCAGTACTTC. Translation gives CASSLTSSGPYEQYF.

This rearrangement joins TRBV12-3 or TRBV12-4 to TRBJ1-2; tentatively, D is TRBD1 (6 bases). Trimming left V 5 bases short and J 5 bases short, with 21 bases between. The CDR3 has 16 residues. The CDR3 loop is CASSPGEVRQVYGYTF. The CDR3 DNA follows: TGTGCCAGCAGTCCCGGAGAGGTTAGACAGGTGTATGGCTACACCTTC.

The chain is built from TRBV29-1 and TRBJ2-7; D is unresolved. In germline, CDR1 is SQVTM, CDR2 ANQGSEA. There are 15 residues in the CDR3. Trimming shortened V by 1 base and J by 1 base, and 14 bases separated the two germline ends. In nucleotides, the CDR3 is TGCAGCGTTGAAGCCGACGGAGCGCTTTCCTACGAGCAGTACTTC. The encoded protein is CSVEADGALSYEQYF.

The chain is built from TRBV7-2 and TRBJ2-1; D not certain. Germline values: CDR1 SGHTA, CDR2 FQGNSA. The length of the CDR3 is 15 residues. V lost 3 bases, J lost 8 bases, and 17 bases lay in between. The CDR3: CASSLVRVPSYEQFF. In DNA, the CDR3 is TGTGCCAGCAGCTTGGTTCGGGTGCCGTCCTATGAGCAGTTCTTC.

The rearrangement links TRBV7-2 to TRBJ1-3; maybe TRBD1 (5 bases). V lost 2 bases and J 2 bases, leaving 10 bases between the germline ends. Germline V gene sequence: CDR1 SGHTA, CDR2 FQGNSA. This CDR3 region has 15 residues. CDR3 nucleotides: TGTGCCAGCAGCTTAATTTTGGGGGCTGGAAACACCATATATTTT. Translating gives CASSLILGAGNTIYF.

The genes are TRBV29-1 and TRBJ2-3, with D perhaps matching TRBD1 or TRBD2 (6 bases each). From germline, CDR1 is SQVTM and CDR2 ANQGSEA. Trimming cost V 4 bases and J 2 bases, with 16 bases left between them. The CDR3 consists of 15 residues. In DNA, the CDR3 is TGCAGCGTTGCCGGCGACGGGGGCCTCACAGATACGCAGTATTTT. It encodes CSVAGDGGLTDTQYF.

This clonotype was counted many times. DNA for the CDR3: TGTGCCACCAGTGACTGGGACAGGGGGTCCAATTTCTACGAGCAGTACTTC. Translating it yields CATSDWDRGSNFYEQYF. The chain carries TRBV24-1 and TRBJ2-7; TRBD1 aligns across 11 bases. The CDR3 totals 17 residues. Trimming took 4 bases from V and 3 from J; bases not matched to a gene: 10. Looked up from germline, CDR1 is KGHDR and CDR2 is SFDVKD.

The V and J genes are TRBV29-1 and TRBJ1-2; 10 bases are a match to TRBD1. Germline CDR1 and CDR2: SQVTM and ANQGSEA. The CDR3 contains 12 residues. J lost 5 bases, V lost 4 bases, and 1 base had no gene match. The CDR3 DNA reads as TGCAGCGTTGTGGACAGGGGGTATGGCTACACCTTC. This gives the protein CSVVDRGYGYTF.

This chain links TRBV7-8 with TRBJ2-3; perhaps TRBD2 as D (6 bases). Germline V lookup: CDR1 SGHVS, CDR2 FQNEAQ. The ends were cut back, 5 bases at V and 2 bases at J, with 26 bases in the middle. CDR3 length equals 19 residues. The CDR3 DNA sequence: TGTGCCAGCAGCCTACGTCTACCCAGGGCGGGGCGGTACACAGATACGCAGTATTTT. It yields the protein CASSLRLPRAGRYTDTQYF.

The V call is TRBV10-3, the J call TRBJ2-3; D is possibly TRBD2 (6 bases). Deletions cut 2 bases from V and 2 bases from J, with 11 bases between. This CDR3 has 15 amino acids. The germline V gene encodes CDR1 ENHRY and CDR2 SYGVKD. The CDR3 region is CAISEGRDVTDTQYF. CDR3 nucleotide sequence: TGTGCCATCAGTGAGGGGCGGGACGTCACAGATACGCAGTATTTT.

The rearrangement links TRBV6-4 to TRBJ2-5; D possibly corresponds to TRBD1 (6 bases). V was cut by 2 bases and J by 0 bases, with 16 bases left in between. From germline, CDR1 is MRHNA and CDR2 SNTAGT. This CDR3 region has 17 residues. DNA for the CDR3: TGTGCCAGCAGTGACAAATCGGACAGTCCGTACCAAGAGACCCAGTACTTC. Translated, it gives CASSDKSDSPYQETQYF.

There are a few counts of this clonotype. The rearrangement links TRBV2 to TRBJ2-5; maybe TRBD2 (7 bases). V was clipped by 7 bases and J by 5 bases, with 11 bases between them. Germline V gives CDR1 SNHLY, CDR2 FYNNEI. This CDR3 spans 12 amino acids. The DNA of the CDR3 is TGTGCCAGCACGGGGGGCTGGGAGACCCAGTACTTC. This translates into CASTGGWETQYF.

This chain uses TRBV27 with TRBJ2-1; 8 nucleotides agree with TRBD2. The CDR3 has 16 residues. Germline lookup yields CDR1 MNHEY and CDR2 SMNVEV (reference sequence). V shed 6 bases, J shed 14 bases, and the junction held 21 bases outside the gene matches. CDR3 sequence (DNA): TGTGCCAGCAGCCCTCCGGTGGGGGAAGCGGGAGAATTCGAGTTCTTC. This translates into CASSPPVGEAGEFEFF.

Only a few counts were recorded for this clonotype. The chain couples TRBV29-1 to TRBJ2-1, with 9 bases fitting TRBD1. CDR3 size: 13 residues. V lost 3 bases to trimming and J lost 6 bases; unmatched junction nucleotides: 3. CDR1 is SQVTM and CDR2 is ANQGSEA in the germline V gene. The CDR3 is CSVDRTGVNEQFF. As DNA, the CDR3 is TGCAGCGTTGACCGGACAGGGGTCAATGAGCAGTTCTTC.

This clonotype was seen ten or more times. This rearrangement joins TRBV29-1 to TRBJ2-5; 7 bases agree with TRBD2. Trimming took 3 bases from V and 4 from J; bases not matched to a gene: 5. CDR3 length: 13 residues. Germline loops: CDR1 SQVTM, CDR2 ANQGSEA. The CDR3 DNA is TGCAGCGTTGATCGCGGGGGAGCAGAGACCCAGTACTTC. It codes for CSVDRGGAETQYF.

This clonotype was counted between two and nine times. The chain is built from TRBV3-1 and TRBJ2-7; 12 bases fit TRBD2. V dropped 4 bases and J dropped 0; count of bases not matched to a gene: 1. The CDR3 covers 15 residues. Looked up from germline, CDR1 is LGHDT and CDR2 is YNNKEL (reference sequence). CDR3 in DNA: TGTGCCAGCAGCCGGACTAGCGGGGCCTCCTACGAGCAGTACTTC. Translating it yields CASSRTSGASYEQYF.

The chain recombines TRBV10-1 with TRBJ2-2; D perhaps matches TRBD2 (5 bases). Germline-derived CDR1 and CDR2 are WNHNN and SYGVQD (reference sequence). This CDR3 contains 14 residues. Trimming shortened V by 8 bases and J by 1 base, and 11 bases separated the two germline ends. This CDR3 reads CASSGRGNTGELFF. In DNA form, the CDR3 reads TGCGCCAGCTCAGGACGGGGGAACACCGGGGAGCTGTTTTTT.

This clonotype was observed a handful of times. The CDR3 protein is CASSPGQYEQYF. CDR3 nucleotides: TGTGCCAGCAGTCCAGGACAGTACGAGCAGTACTTC. The gene calls are TRBV12-3 or TRBV12-4 and TRBJ2-7, with D tentatively TRBD1 (6 bases). The CDR3 contains 12 residues. The V end was cut by 5 bases, the J end by 4 bases, with 9 bases between.

The chain combines TRBV6-5 with TRBJ2-2; D gene uncertain. The CDR3 covers 14 residues. The V gene lost 2 bases and the J gene lost 2 bases, with 6 bases spanning the gap. The germline gives CDR1 MNHEY, CDR2 SVGAGI. The CDR3 region is CASSYGVNTGELFF. DNA of the CDR3: TGTGCCAGCAGTTACGGGGTAAACACCGGGGAGCTGTTTTTT.

CDR3 sequence (DNA): TGTGCCAGCAGCCAAGATCTTGGAATCCTCCGGGAAAAACTGTTTTTT. Its protein product is CASSQDLGILREKLFF. The J gene is TRBJ1-4, the V gene TRBV3-1; D gene ambiguous. V was pared by 0 bases and J by 8 bases, with 16 bases between. The CDR3 sequence is 16 residues long. Germline V gene sequence: CDR1 LGHDT, CDR2 YNNKEL (reference sequence). Drawing the rest from reference TRBV3-1 and TRBJ1-4, the complete variable domain is DTAVSQTPKYLVTQMGNDKSIKCEQNLGHDTMYWYKQDSKKFLKIMFSYNNKELIINETVPNRFSPKSPDKAHLNLHINSLELGDSAVYFCASSQDLGILREKLFFGSGTQLSVL.

The chain has TRBV7-9 and TRBJ2-3; 11 bases map to TRBD2. V shed 1 base and J 5 bases; nucleotides not matched to a gene: 5. The CDR3 runs to 16 residues. Germline assignment: CDR1 SEHNR and CDR2 FQNEAQ (reference sequence). CDR3 DNA: TGTGCCAGCAGCTTAGAACTAGCGGGGGCGGAAGATACGCAGTATTTT. The encoded protein is CASSLELAGAEDTQYF.

The V and J genes are TRBV7-9 and TRBJ1-4; D is unclear. The CDR3 extends over 16 amino acids. V shed 2 bases and J shed 7 bases, with 17 bases lying between them. Germline V CDR1 and CDR2: SEHNR, FQNEAQ (reference sequence). The DNA for the CDR3 is TGTGCCAGCAGCTTAATGGGTGACCCTGGTGGTGAAAAACTGTTTTTT. This sequence encodes CASSLMGDPGGEKLFF.